Listed here are 17 T cell receptor beta chains from one sample, sequenced in a study of shared clonotypes between healthy human individuals (dated by TCRdb to the early 2020s). Receptor amplification or capture employed the immunoSEQ multiplex PCR assay. TCRdb carries this immuneACCESS record with in-frame sequences only. Its versions omit some clonotypes, under half of them owing to an unresolved V gene in the studies checked, with the rest unexplained. The sample table lists about 600,000 clones, around 95% of them with a count of one. The top ten clones comprise around 0.11% of the sample. For the CD8 naive samples, CD45RO-negative cells were positively selected for CCR7, yielding a CD45RA+CCR7+ population from which TemRA cells were excluded. Sequenced material: naive CD8+ T cells sorted from blood. This specimen's cell subset or site label, per the study, means: CD45RA+CCR7+. Receptors originate from a woman in her twenties or thirties in good health.

The chain joins TRBV13 to TRBJ2-1, with 8 positions matching TRBD1. Germline values: CDR1 PRHDT, CDR2 FYEKMQ (reference sequence). CDR3 size: 14 residues. The V segment lost 6 bases and the J segment 8 bases; nucleotides outside the gene matches: 9. The CDR3 reads CASRSGQGRDEQFF. CDR3 bases: TGTGCCAGCAGATCCGGACAGGGAAGGGATGAGCAGTTCTTC.

V and J are TRBV7-9 and TRBJ2-5; no firm D call. V was clipped by 1 base and J by 1 base, with 4 bases between them. The germline V gene has CDR1 SEHNR and CDR2 FQNEAQ (reference sequence). The CDR3 runs 13 residues. Here the CDR3 reads CASSLGSQETQYF. CDR3 in DNA: TGTGCCAGCAGCTTAGGCAGCCAAGAGACCCAGTACTTC. Using reference TRBV7-9 and TRBJ2-5 for the parts outside the CDR3, the full variable domain is DTGVSQNPRHKITKRGQNVTFRCDPISEHNRLYWYRQTLGQGPEFLTYFQNEAQLEKSRLLSDRFSAERPKGSFSTLEIQRTEQGDSAMYLCASSLGSQETQYFGPGTRLLVL.

This clone was seen once. This sequence joins TRBV11-2 and TRBJ2-7, with 8 bases identical to TRBD2. V lost 6 bases to trimming and J lost 2 bases; unmatched junction nucleotides: 3. The CDR3 has 13 residues. Germline V gene data show CDR1 as SGHAT and CDR2 as FQNNGV. CDR3 in DNA: TGTGCCAGCAGGACTAGCGAGGCCTACGAGCAGTACTTC. Residues: CASRTSEAYEQYF.

As concerns this clone: Other DNA variants within this sample encode the same CDR3. The V gene is TRBV6-5, the J gene TRBJ1-2; D ambiguous. This CDR3 is built from 13 residues. Per germline, CDR1 MNHEY and CDR2 SVGAGI. V gave up 3 bases and J gave up 4 bases, with 9 bases separating them. The DNA for the CDR3 is TGTGCCAGCAGTTATGAACAGTCCTATGGCTACACCTTC. Translating it yields CASSYEQSYGYTF.

About this clone itself: The junction shows a germline mismatch at one end, possibly a read error. This chain uses TRBV28 with TRBJ2-7, with D possibly TRBD2 on 5 matching bases. Germline lookup yields CDR1 MDHEN and CDR2 SYDVKM. The CDR3 covers 11 residues. Here the CDR3 DNA reads TGTGCCAGCAGTTTAACGGAGGAGCTGTACTTC. Protein: CASSLTEELYF.

This chain links TRBV27 with TRBJ1-5; the match to TRBD1 covers 8 bases. Per germline, CDR1 MNHEY and CDR2 SMNVEV (reference sequence). This CDR3 region has 17 residues. V lost 2 bases and J lost 9; bases outside the gene matches: 15. The CDR3 nucleotides are TGTGCCAGCAGTTTAGTCCCTTACGGACAGGGAATTATGCCCCAGCATTTT. It specifies CASSLVPYGQGIMPQHF.

This chain connects TRBV5-1 to TRBJ2-1, with 11 nucleotides matching TRBD1. Trimming at V came to 3 bases and at J to 6 bases, leaving 5 bases not matched to a gene. Germline-derived CDR1 and CDR2 are SGHRS and YFSETQ. The CDR3 loop spans 15 amino acids. This CDR3 reads CASSSRDRGFNEQFF. Here the CDR3 DNA reads TGCGCCAGCAGCTCCCGGGACAGGGGGTTCAATGAGCAGTTCTTC.

The V and J genes are TRBV6-5 and TRBJ1-2; tentatively, D is TRBD1 (6 bases). V gave up 7 bases and J gave up 8 bases, with 17 bases separating them. Germline V gives CDR1 MNHEY, CDR2 SVGAGI. The CDR3 is 13 amino acids. The chain's CDR3 is CASTDAGVQGYTF. The CDR3 DNA reads as TGTGCCAGCACCGACGCAGGGGTTCAGGGCTACACCTTC.

This clone was counted a single time. The chain recombines TRBV7-2 with TRBJ2-3; TRBD2 agrees at 7 bases. The V segment lost 3 bases and the J segment 11 bases; nucleotides outside the gene matches: 20. This CDR3 contains 17 residues. Germline assignment: CDR1 SGHTA and CDR2 FQGNSA. This CDR3 reads CASSFASMGGRAGRQYF. The CDR3 DNA is TGTGCCAGCAGCTTCGCGTCGATGGGGGGGAGGGCCGGGAGGCAGTATTTT.

The chain couples TRBV28 to TRBJ2-5; perhaps TRBD1 as D (5 bases). CDR1 is MDHEN and CDR2 is SYDVKM in the germline V gene. V was shortened by 3 bases and J by 5 bases, with 13 bases between the two germline ends. CDR3 length: 14 amino acids. The CDR3 is CASSFRQAGETQYF. As DNA, the CDR3 is TGTGCCAGCAGTTTTCGGCAGGCAGGGGAGACCCAGTACTTC.

CDR3 DNA sequence: TGCAGCGTGACGGTGGATATGGCCCAGCATTTT. It specifies CSVTVDMAQHF. The J gene is TRBJ1-5, the V gene TRBV29-1; D is uncertain. This CDR3 is built from 11 residues. Germline values: CDR1 SQVTM, CDR2 ANQGSEA. V was cut by 6 bases and J by 11 bases, with 14 bases left in between.

The chain couples TRBV5-4 to TRBJ1-1; D perhaps matches TRBD1 (5 bases). Germline V gene data show CDR1 as SGHNT and CDR2 as YYREEE (reference sequence). The CDR3 spans 15 residues. Trimming stripped 0 bases from V and 0 bases from J, with 9 bases between. CDR3: CASSLGQNMNTEAFF. In DNA form, the CDR3 reads TGTGCCAGCAGCTTGGGACAGAATATGAACACTGAAGCTTTCTTT. Drawing the rest from reference TRBV5-4 and TRBJ1-1, the complete variable domain is ETGVTQSPTHLIKTRGQQVTLRCSSQSGHNTVSWYQQALGQGPQFIFQYYREEENGRGNFPPRFSGLQFPNYSSELNVNALELDDSALYLCASSLGQNMNTEAFFGQGTRLTVV.

CDR3 region: CASSQTRGPYNEQFF. The CDR3 DNA reads TGTGCCAGCAGCCAAACCAGGGGACCTTACAATGAGCAGTTCTTC. The rearrangement uses TRBV9 and TRBJ2-1; D is perhaps TRBD1 (6 bases). V was shortened by 4 bases and J by 4 bases, with 15 bases between the two germline ends. The germline gives CDR1 SGDLS, CDR2 YYNGEE. The CDR3 loop spans 15 amino acids.

The V gene is TRBV7-9, the J gene TRBJ1-5; weak D call: TRBD1 (6 bases). V dropped 3 bases and J dropped 1 base, with 7 bases sitting between them. The CDR3 sequence is 14 residues long. CDR1 is SEHNR and CDR2 is FQNEAQ in the germline V gene (reference sequence). CDR3 amino acids: CASSFRGSNQPQHF. CDR3 bases: TGTGCCAGCAGCTTCAGGGGAAGCAATCAGCCCCAGCATTTT. Based on the CDR3 plus reference TRBV7-9 and TRBJ1-5, the full variable domain is DTGVSQNPRHKITKRGQNVTFRCDPISEHNRLYWYRQTLGQGPEFLTYFQNEAQLEKSRLLSDRFSAERPKGSFSTLEIQRTEQGDSAMYLCASSFRGSNQPQHFGDGTRLSIL.

Concerning this clone itself: Other DNA sequences in this specimen translate into the identical CDR3. The gene calls are TRBV9 and TRBJ2-7; 12 bases fit TRBD2. The V gene's germline CDR1 is SGDLS and CDR2 YYNGEE. V lost 2 bases and J lost 4; bases outside the gene matches: 1. The CDR3 has 14 amino acids. The CDR3: CASSVGLAGYEQYF. CDR3 in DNA: TGTGCCAGCAGCGTTGGACTAGCGGGATACGAGCAGTACTTC.

V gene TRBV10-2 combines with J gene TRBJ1-5; the D gene is possibly TRBD1 (6 bases). Trimming stripped 5 bases from V and 7 bases from J, with 12 bases between. The CDR3 contains 13 residues. The germline gives CDR1 WSHSY, CDR2 SAAADI. The CDR3 region is CASSSGARQPQHF. CDR3 bases: TGCGCCAGCAGTTCAGGGGCGAGACAGCCCCAGCATTTT.

The chain's CDR3 is CASSPVSLGTENTEAFF. DNA for the CDR3: TGTGCCAGCAGTCCGGTAAGCCTCGGGACAGAAAACACTGAAGCTTTCTTT. The chain carries TRBV28 and TRBJ1-1; 7 bases are shared with TRBD1. Germline lookup yields CDR1 MDHEN and CDR2 SYDVKM. With V trimmed by 5 bases and J by 2 bases, 14 bases remained unmatched. This CDR3 has 17 amino acids.